Listed below are T cell receptor beta chains from one sample, sequenced in a study of T cell responses to AZD1222 COVID-19 vaccine. Profiled with immunoSEQ multiplex PCR; TCRdb holds only in-frame clones, not every one. The repertoire holds about 130,000 clones, with 86% as singletons. The sequences come from peripheral blood, collected on day 0 of AZD1222 vaccination. These receptors all stem from an adult in good health. Each CDR3 is given with its conserved first and last residue. The D gene is left open where the match is weak. Some rows mark clone size as missing; the rest say once, few, many or name a class of expanded clone.

clone_size d_call j_call v_call cdr3_nt cdr3_aa
NA TRBD1 TRBJ2-7 TRBV6-5 TGTGCCAGCAGACAGGGGCTTTTCTACGAGCAGTACTTC CASRQGLFYEQYF
few TRBD1 TRBJ1-5 TRBV18 TGTGCCAGCTCACCCGGGACAGGGAGCAATCAGCCCCAGCATTTT CASSPGTGSNQPQHF
once NA TRBJ2-3 TRBV5-1 TGCGCCAGCGAGGGCGGGACACAGGGTACAGATACGCAGTATTTT CASEGGTQGTDTQYF
NA TRBD1 TRBJ1-1 TRBV7-2 TGTGCCAGCAGCACCTGGGACAGAACTGAAGCTTTCTTT CASSTWDRTEAFF
few NA TRBJ1-4 TRBV6-1 TGTGCCAGCAGTGAAATAGGGGGACCAACTAATGAAAAACTGTTTTTT CASSEIGGPTNEKLFF
NA TRBD1 TRBJ2-3 TRBV6-1 TGTGCCAGCAGTGAACCTCCCCGGCTGTGGGACAGGGGACGTATATTTGGCACAGATACGCAGTATTTT CASSEPPRLWDRGRIFGTDTQYF
NA TRBD1 TRBJ2-7 TRBV5-4 TGTGCCAGCAGCCCCCGGGGAGACAGGGGATCCTACGAGCAGTACTTC CASSPRGDRGSYEQYF
NA TRBD1 TRBJ1-5 TRBV6-2/TRBV6-3 TGTGCCAGCAGTTACACGGGAACAGGGGTTCAGCCCCAGCATTTT CASSYTGTGVQPQHF
NA TRBD1 TRBJ2-7 TRBV2 TGTGCCAGCAGCCCCGGGACAGGGTACGAGCAGTACTTC CASSPGTGYEQYF
once TRBD1 TRBJ2-1 TRBV12-3/TRBV12-4 TGTGCCAGCAGTCGGACAGGGGAAAGTGAGCAGTTCTTC CASSRTGESEQFF
NA NA TRBJ2-2 TRBV4-3 TGCGCCAGCAGCCAAGATTCGGACGGGGCGAACACCGGGGAGCTGTTTTTT CASSQDSDGANTGELFF
NA NA TRBJ2-1 TRBV7-8 TGTGCCAGCAGCCCAAGGCGGCGGAGCTCCTACAATGAGCAGTTCTTC CASSPRRRSSYNEQFF
NA NA TRBJ1-3 TRBV9 TGTGCCAGCAGCGTAGGCGAATTCAACACCATATATTTT CASSVGEFNTIYF
NA NA TRBJ2-2 TRBV27 TGTGCCAGCAGTTCATTAAAACCCGGGGAGCTGTTTTTT CASSSLKPGELFF
NA NA TRBJ1-5 TRBV28 TGTGCCAGCAGCCAAGGGCAGGGGTATCAGCCCCAGCATTTT CASSQGQGYQPQHF
NA NA TRBJ1-6 TRBV6-5 TGTGCCAGCAGACCTTGGACGGTCGAGAATTCACCCCTCCACTTT CASRPWTVENSPLHF
NA NA TRBJ1-5 TRBV21-1 TGTGCCAGGGGCCTCGGGGTACAGCCCCAGCATTTT CARGLGVQPQHF
NA NA TRBJ1-5 TRBV24-1 TGTGCCACCAGCCCCTCCACTGGGATGGGGCAGCCCCAGCATTTT CATSPSTGMGQPQHF
few TRBD2 TRBJ2-3 TRBV3-1/TRBV3-2 TGTGCCAGCAGCCACGCAGCGGGGGGGACAGATACGCAGTATTTT CASSHAAGGTDTQYF
NA NA TRBJ2-7 TRBV15 TGTGCCACCAGCAGAGATAAGGCCTGGACCTACGAGCAGTACTTC CATSRDKAWTYEQYF
NA NA TRBJ1-1 TRBV27 TGTGCCAGCAGGCCGAACAGGTACACTGAAGCTTTCTTT CASRPNRYTEAFF
few NA TRBJ2-3 TRBV29-1 TGCAGCGTTGAGAACACAGATACGCAGTATTTT CSVENTDTQYF
NA NA TRBJ1-3 TRBV19 TGTGCCAGTAGTATCGGACAGTCCTCTGGAAACACCATATATTTT CASSIGQSSGNTIYF
NA NA TRBJ1-2 TRBV10-1 TGCGCCAGTTCGCAGGCGCGGGGCTATGGCTACACCTTC CASSQARGYGYTF
once NA TRBJ2-5 TRBV11-3 TGTGCCAGCAGCTTAGGGGAGTACCCTGCGGCCCAGTACTTC CASSLGEYPAAQYF
NA NA TRBJ2-5 TRBV27 TGTGCCAGCAGTACCCAAAACAGGGTAGAGACCCAGTACTTC CASSTQNRVETQYF
few NA TRBJ1-2 TRBV28 TGTGCCACCATTCGTACTCAGGGCCCCCTCTCCTATGGCTACACCTTC CATIRTQGPLSYGYTF
NA NA TRBJ2-2 TRBV5-1 TGCGCCAGCAGCTTGGATGGGCCCACCGGGGAGCTGTTTTTT CASSLDGPTGELFF
NA NA TRBJ1-1 TRBV6-1 TGTGCCAGCCTATCCGGAAAAGAAGCTTTCTTT CASLSGKEAFF
NA NA TRBJ2-3 TRBV4-3 TGCGCCAGCAGCCAAGGAGGGATAGCTAGCACAGATACGCAGTATTTT CASSQGGIASTDTQYF
NA NA TRBJ1-1 TRBV10-2 TGCGCCAGCGTGACAGTGGGAACTGAAGCTTTCTTT CASVTVGTEAFF
once NA TRBJ2-1 TRBV6-5 TGTGCCAGCAGGGTCCCTTGGATTGAGCAGTTCTTC CASRVPWIEQFF
NA TRBD2 TRBJ2-3 TRBV7-6 TGTGCCAGCAGCCCCCGACTAGCGGGCCTCCGGGATACGCAGTATTTT CASSPRLAGLRDTQYF
NA TRBD2 TRBJ2-3 TRBV5-1 TGCGCCAGCAGCTTGGCGGGGGGAAGTGCAGATACGCAGTATTTT CASSLAGGSADTQYF
NA TRBD2 TRBJ2-5 TRBV5-1 TGCGCCAGCAGCTTGGGGATAGCGGGAGGTGGTGAGACCCAGTACTTC CASSLGIAGGGETQYF
NA TRBD2 TRBJ2-1 TRBV12-3/TRBV12-4 TGTGCCAGCAGTCTTAGCGGGAACAATGAGCAGTTCTTC CASSLSGNNEQFF
many TRBD1 TRBJ2-4 TRBV11-2 TGTGCCAGCAGCTTCCGGACAGGGAGCAAAAACATTCAGTACTTC CASSFRTGSKNIQYF
NA TRBD1 TRBJ1-5 TRBV6-5 TGTGCCAGCAGCGACAGGGACCAGCCCCAGCATTTT CASSDRDQPQHF
NA NA TRBJ2-1 TRBV27 TGTGCCAGCTCTGGGGAGTACAATGAGCAGTTCTTC CASSGEYNEQFF
NA TRBD1 TRBJ2-1 TRBV28 TGTGCCAGCACCGCAATGTGGACAGGGACCAATGAGCAGTTCTTC CASTAMWTGTNEQFF
NA TRBD1 TRBJ2-7 TRBV28 TGTGCCAGCAGTTTATTGACGACAGGGGAGTACTTC CASSLLTTGEYF
NA TRBD1 TRBJ2-4 TRBV7-3 TGTGCCAGCAGTCCCGGGACAGGGGAGGACATTCAGTACTTC CASSPGTGEDIQYF
NA NA TRBJ2-7 TRBV27 TGTGCCCCCCTGGGCTACGAGCAGTACTTC CAPLGYEQYF
NA NA TRBJ1-5 TRBV19 TGTGCCAGTACCCCGGGGAGAGATAGCAATCAGCCCCAGCATTTT CASTPGRDSNQPQHF
once NA TRBJ1-2 TRBV6-2/TRBV6-3 TGTGCCAGCAGTCGGGCCCCACCCGCGGGGTCGGACGGCTACACCTTC CASSRAPPAGSDGYTF
few NA TRBJ1-6 TRBV27 TGTGCCAGCAGTTTAGGCCGGGGTTCCCACCTCCACTTT CASSLGRGSHLHF
NA NA TRBJ2-6 TRBV14 TGTGCCAGCAGCCAAGGGATTCGCGCAGGGCTGGCTGGGGCCAACGTCCTGACTTTC CASSQGIRAGLAGANVLTF
NA TRBD1 TRBJ1-1 TRBV19 TGTGCCACAAGATCCTGGACAGGGGGTGACACTGAAGCTTTCTTT CATRSWTGGDTEAFF
NA NA TRBJ2-2 TRBV5-1 TGCGCCAGCAGCCCCGGGCTGGTGAACACCGGGGAGCTGTTTTTT CASSPGLVNTGELFF